This T cell receptor beta chain was recovered during a study of T-cell reconstitution after alpha-beta-depleted transplantation in children. During its preparation, the TCRbeta library received unique molecular identifiers. MiXCR, run by TCRdb on the PCR reads, gives a single entry per CDR3 protein. This sample has over 200,000 distinct CDR3 sequences, with under 9.5% found just once. Only a few counts were recorded for this clonotype. CDR3 length: 12 residues. The ends were cut back, 5 bases at V and 4 bases at J, with 9 bases in the middle. Germline V gene data show CDR1 as SGHRS and CDR2 as YFSETQ.

The genes are TRBV5-1 and TRBJ1-2; no firm D call. This sample comprised PBMCs from the stem cell graft donor, obtained from the stem cell graft. The sequence was obtained from a human donor who donated a stem cell graft to a child with acute lymphoblastic leukemia. The CDR3 protein is CASRKSSYGYTF. The CDR3, as DNA: TGCGCCAGCAGGAAGTCCAGCTATGGCTACACCTTC.